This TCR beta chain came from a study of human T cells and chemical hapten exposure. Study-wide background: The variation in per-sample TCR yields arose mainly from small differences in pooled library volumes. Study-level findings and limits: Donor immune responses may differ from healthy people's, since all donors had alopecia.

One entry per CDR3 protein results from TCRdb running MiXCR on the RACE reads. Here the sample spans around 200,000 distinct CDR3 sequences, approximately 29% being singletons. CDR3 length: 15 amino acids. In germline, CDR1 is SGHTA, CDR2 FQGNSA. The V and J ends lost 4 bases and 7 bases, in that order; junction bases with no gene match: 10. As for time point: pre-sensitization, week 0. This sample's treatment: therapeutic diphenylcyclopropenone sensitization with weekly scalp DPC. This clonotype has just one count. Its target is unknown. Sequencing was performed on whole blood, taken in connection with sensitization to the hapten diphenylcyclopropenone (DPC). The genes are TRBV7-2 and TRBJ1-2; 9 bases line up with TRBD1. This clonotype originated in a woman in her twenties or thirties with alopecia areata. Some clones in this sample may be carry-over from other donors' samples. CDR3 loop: CASSSPGQGRSGYTF. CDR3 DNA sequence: TGTGCCAGCAGCTCCCCGGGACAGGGTAGATCTGGCTACACCTTC.